The TCR beta chain under discussion was sequenced for a study of shared clonotypes between healthy human individuals (TCRdb year 2020). Study-level background: The cohort included a few men and a couple of women between 18 and 49 years of age. Blood TCR repertoires of five healthy adults were deeply sequenced to estimate repertoire size and the extent of clonotype sharing between individuals. To increase sequencing depth and limit assay-specific biases, TCR repertoire library preparation and sequencing were carried out by different laboratories using diverse techniques. Per donor, leukapheresis produced somewhere between about 0.94 and 9.5 billion PBMCs. Per donor, three plates each were used for CD4 naive and CD4 memory, two for CD8 naive, and one for CD8 memory. General conclusions and limits of the study: Clonotypes shared by all four sorted-subset donors showed higher generation probabilities than non-shared clonotypes. Only blood was sampled, and tissue TCR repertoires likely differ from those in blood. Pairwise subsampling led to the expectation that sequencing depth would affect the degree of clonotype sharing among donors. Rarefaction of sorted-subset datasets indicated incomplete sequencing despite the large sequencing depth. Naive subsets generally had larger estimated clonotype richness than memory subsets. About 4.5% of naive CD4, 3.5% of naive CD8, around 2.3% of memory CD4, and about 0.4% of memory CD8 clonotypes were shared across a few donors. Because the study included only a small number of donors, the genetic and exposure-history diversity represented was limited.

CD8 naive samples consisted of CD45RO-negative cells that were positively selected for CCR7, yielding a CD45RA+CCR7+ population without TemRA cells. The donors were healthy, HIV-negative adults who had no recently reported acute infections or vaccinations. All donors were Caucasian adults living in Nashville, Tennessee, USA. Blood was collected by leukapheresis, and PBMCs were isolated by Ficoll-Histopaque density gradient centrifugation and then cryopreserved in liquid nitrogen vapor phase. Purity and quantity of every magnetically sorted T cell population were checked by analytical flow cytometry. From each sorted fraction, genomic DNA was isolated and quantified by UV absorbance on a Nanodrop 2000c. V loses 3 bases at its end and J loses 1 base; junction bases beyond the gene matches: 6. Looking up the germline V gene (reference sequence) yields CDR1 SEHNR and CDR2 FQNEAQ. Including the terminal cysteine and phenylalanine, the CDR3 comprises 16 residues. Kept here is only the CDR3 DNA, which spans 48 bases and is read in frame from base 1.

TCR CDR3 regions were amplified from genomic DNA by multiplex PCR using the deep immunoSEQ assay. Extracted genomic DNA from each cell subset was distributed evenly across all wells of several immunoSEQ 96-well plates, and each plate was treated as a replicate. For sorted subsets, about 220 ng of genomic DNA, equivalent to 30,000 or so T cell genomes, went into each replicate PCR. Purified libraries were measured with a Qubit 3.0 fluorometer, size-checked on a Bioanalyzer 2100, and measured again with the KAPA Library Quantification kit. Every immunoSEQ 96-well plate was sequenced on a dedicated single-read 150-cycle Illumina NextSeq 550 flow cell. On the authors' methods: Because the immunoSEQ output held only junctional sequences and lacked quality scores, the filtering could not match the filtering applied to full-length reads. To assign V/J genes and CDR3, sequences were annotated using PyIR, a Python wrapper for IgBLAST v1.9, with IMGT germline references. Reads with weak V/J assignments (E-value above 1e-6), missing CDR3, stop codons, out-of-frame junctions, or ambiguous translated residues were removed. V3J clonotypes were defined by identical inferred V gene, J gene, and CDR3 amino acid sequence. Percentage overlap between repertoires was calculated by dividing the number of shared unique clonotypes by the size of the smaller repertoire. Repertoire richness was assessed with RTK rarefaction, the Chao1 estimator, and Recon v2.1 estimates of unobserved clonotypes. For all TCRbeta clonotypes obtained by the gDNA method from a handful of donors, generation probabilities were computed with OLGA. Held by TCRdb, this immuneACCESS table contains in-frame sequences only and omits some clones. Under half of the omission traces to an unresolved V gene where checked; the cause of the rest is unknown. The V and J calls and clone size were taken over from that table, and D and trimming were inferred from the DNA. For this sample the table gives over 2,000,000 clones, of which just over 90% were detected only once. The top ten constitute 1.5% to 2% of the sample.

As for this clone: Its specific antigen is unknown. No clone much larger than this one lies a single base away; base qualities are absent.

The sample taken for sequencing was naive CD8+ T cells from PBMCs. The meaning of the sample's cell subset or site label: CD45RA+CCR7+. This TCR came from a man between 18 and 29 years old in good health. Some clones in this sample may be carry-over from other donors' samples. The rearranged segments are TRBV7-9 and TRBJ1-1; a stretch of 9 junction bases matches TRBD1. The CDR3 region has the sequence CASSFPGQGKNTEAFF. The DNA sequence follows: TGTGCCAGCAGCTTTCCGGGACAGGGAAAGAACACTGAAGCTTTCTTT.